This T cell receptor beta chain is drawn from a study of beta chain bispecific antibodies for T cell cancers. Expansion lasted roughly three days, with either anti-CD3 antibody OKT3 or CD3/CD28 beads. This CDR3 spans 17 amino acids. J lost 1 base, V lost 3 bases, and 8 bases had no gene match. Germline-derived CDR1 and CDR2 are KGHSH and LQKENI. This clonotype was seen a handful of times. Antigen unknown. Each CDR3 protein is one row after TCRdb ran MiXCR on the 5' RACE reads. The table has 21,000 or so distinct CDR3 sequences, under 3% seen once. Points from the study as a whole: Normal T cells contributed less of the targeted TRBV signal than the leukemia cells did.

The specimen sequenced was healthy donor T cells cultured with leukemia cells. This sequence was found in a human donor in good health. Some clones in this sample may be carry-over from other donors' samples. The chain combines TRBV18 with TRBJ2-4; 8 bases match TRBD1. The DNA of the CDR3 is TGTGCCAGCTCACCCGGGACAGGTTGGATTGCCAAAAACATTCAGTACTTC. It is translated as CASSPGTGWIAKNIQYF.